Detailed here is one TCR beta chain. Its antigen remains undetermined. No base qualities exist here, and no much larger clone lies one base off it. The method behind the library was the immunoSEQ multiplex PCR assay. A mixture of 60 forward primers for TCR Vbeta segments and 13 reverse primers for TCR Jbeta segments was used in the multiplex PCR. A multiplex PCR assay on genomic DNA amplified the CDR3 region of rearranged TCR beta genes. The Illumina HiSeq System was used to sequence the amplified TCR beta libraries as 87-base-pair reads. The authors' pipeline ran thus. A later analysis counted 65 million to 90 million unique TCR beta chains across the 640 or so repertoires, and roughly 11 million of these chains were shared by at least two donors. Raw reads were error-corrected and collapsed into unique sequences by a nearest-neighbor algorithm in which closely related sequences were merged to remove PCR and sequencing errors. Alignment of CDR3 sequences to IMGT reference sequences was used to assign V, D and J gene segments. For a sequence to be retained, a match of at least six nucleotides was required to both a V gene segment and a J gene segment. A rearrangement was called productive if the CDR3 had no stop codons and remained in frame with V and J, and every other rearrangement was called non-productive. Following IMGT convention, CDR3 was defined as the stretch from the second conserved V-encoded cysteine up to the conserved J-encoded phenylalanine. The earlier analysis of some 580 of the donors excluded any sequence lacking an unambiguous match to a single V gene segment. In an earlier analysis of 587 of the donors, V segments were called functional above 56.7% productive rearrangements and were called segregating when the between-donor standard deviation exceeded 5%. To diagnose cytomegalovirus status from the catalog of TCR beta chain sequences, a statistical classification framework was built. In a later analysis, TCR nucleotide sequences were compared against IMGT/GENE-DB human TR gene sequences so that V and J genes could be assigned. A later analysis assigned CDR3 sequences and most-parsimonious VDJ recombination scenarios with the TCRdist pipeline. In a later analysis, every TCR beta chain was defined by the combination of its CDR3 amino acid sequence and its V-gene family, and reads without a unique V-gene family were dropped. To address suspected cross-contamination and a sequencing artifact, a later analysis removed roughly 640 highly shared, low-generation-probability nucleotide sequences. For each public chain, a later analysis derived a clonal expansion index from normalized ranks of inferred template counts within each repertoire. A later analysis computed generation probabilities with a VDJ recombination model fitted to out-of-frame rearrangements, and checked the results against IGoR. In a later analysis, TCR-TCR, TCR-HLA and TCR-CMV co-occurrence was scored with hypergeometric tests, and a repertoire-size bias correction was applied to TCR pairs. To estimate false discovery rates, a later analysis permuted the HLA or CMV assignments 20 times. A later analysis grouped co-occurring TCRs with DBSCAN, adding TCRdist sequence similarity when clustering within HLA-allele-positive subsets. Repertoires with fewer than 30,000 or more than 120,000 public chains, plus five repertoires with anomalous nucleotide sharing, were excluded from co-occurrence clustering. Here the immuneACCESS table is served through TCRdb, limited to in-frame sequences with V and J called. Missing clones are a known gap in these copies; in checked studies unresolved V genes cover under half, and the rest lacks a known reason. V and J calls and clone size are given by that table; D and trimming were obtained from the DNA. This sample holds about 140,000 clones; around four fifths were observed only once. In total, the top ten clones hold approximately 1.5% of the sample.

The source of the sample is a study of cytomegalovirus exposure and HLA in healthy donors (dated by TCRdb to about 2017). At the level of the whole study: According to an earlier analysis of a few hundred of the donors, some 180 million T cells yielded 120 million or so unique TCR beta sequences and less than 300 Gb of sequence data. About 300 gigabases of sequencing data and approximately 84 million unique TCR sequences were included in an early release covering several hundred HLA-typed donors. Among the roughly 430 genotyped donors, approximately 82% belonged to the genetic ancestry cluster associated with self-reported Caucasian donors. The study aimed to test whether cataloging public T cell receptors could reveal signatures of past pathogen exposure. Using immunosequencing, the study profiled T cell repertoires from around 670 subjects and related those repertoires to cytomegalovirus serostatus. Besides the first cohort of some 670 subjects, a separate validation cohort made up of 120 different subjects was used. The study combined high-throughput TCR immunosequencing, statistical association of individual TCRs with disease status, and machine learning to predict cytomegalovirus infection status. A later analysis re-examined previously published TCR beta repertoires from more than 600 donors and added high-resolution HLA genotyping to investigate patterns of TCR occurrence. Rather than using new phenotypic data, the later analysis identified candidate immune exposures from TCR beta sequences and from how often those sequences occurred across donors. An earlier analysis of approximately 500 of the donors applied high-throughput TCR beta sequencing to assess whether each TCR beta V gene segment acted as functional or pseudogenic. Donor age, sex, ethnicity and CMV serostatus were compiled together with the repertoire data. A later genetic analysis took genome-wide SNP genotypes for about 65% of the roughly 670 donors and used that subset as a discovery cohort. All discovery cohort repertoires had been generated using a single sequencing platform. HLA typing covered class I and class II loci at four-digit resolution. Typing coverage differed by locus: A, B, C, DRB1 and DQB1 were typed in roughly 629-630 donors, DQA1 in about 500, DPA1 in 600 to 610, and DPB1 in just under 490. Because of strong linkage in the cohort, a handful of DR-DQ haplotypes were treated as single units for association and clustering. On average, over 200,000 unique TCR beta nucleotide sequences were sequenced per donor among 398 genotyped donors of the cohort, with roughly 18% of those sequences being non-productive. The paper as a whole reports these results and caveats: A group of highly shared sequence variants was considered likely to be a technical artifact of the sequencing pipeline. Linkage disequilibrium might explain the correlated functional status among segregating V segments, but an unknown experimental factor could not be excluded. A later genetic analysis reported fewer N-insertions in productive TCRs among donors in an Asian-associated ancestry cluster than the roughly 670-donor mean. A later genetic analysis associated a missense DCLRE1C variant with V-gene and J-gene trimming of TCR beta chains, and an independent cohort replicated the association. According to a later analysis, TCR association rates differed among HLA loci, with DRB1 alleles showing the most associated TCRs and HLA-C alleles showing the fewest. The study gave a list of about 170 TCR beta chains associated with cytomegalovirus. In vitro tests confirmed that a few of the cytomegalovirus-associated TCR beta chains recognize cytomegalovirus antigens. The authors suggested that the approach could potentially be generalized to other disease states and immunological phenotypes. Presence/absence analyses assumed roughly uniform sequencing depth across donors, an assumption that may not hold. Strong co-occurrence of HLA alleles, especially DR and DQ, made assigning TCR associations to individual alleles difficult. A further reported finding was that TCR beta sequences accurately predicted the HLA-A and HLA-B alleles for most subjects in the first cohort. Across donors, most TCR sequences were observed very rarely, whereas some public TCRs were present in many individuals. Only TCR beta chains were sequenced in this cohort, and the absence of alpha or paired-chain data limited detectable features. A later analysis reported that several top co-occurrence clusters appeared linked to parvovirus B19, influenza, CMV and Epstein-Barr virus. Specific HLA alleles were associated with 16,951 TCR beta sequences at a false discovery rate of 0.05 in a later analysis. CMV serostatus was the only immune exposure information available for the cohort. In an earlier analysis of 587 of the donors, most TCR beta V segments appeared in productive rearrangements about 87% or about 30% of the time, broadly matching IMGT annotations. A later analysis found that most CMV-associated TCR beta chains appeared HLA-restricted, with HLA associations seemingly driven largely by CMV exposure. Seventeen rarely observed V segments, including chromosome 9 orphons, were excluded from the earlier analysis of about 600 of the donors because counts were too low. Because HLA typing was missing for some donors at each locus, association tests included only the typed subset. In both the original and validation cohorts, the classifier was reported to diagnose cytomegalovirus status with high specificity and sensitivity. A later analysis found that HLA-associated TCR beta chains were more clonally expanded and had lower generation probabilities than equally common non-associated chains. Some IMGT-functional V segments, including TRBV6-2 and TRBV6-3, could not be distinguished by the 87-base-pair reads and were therefore excluded.

The cohort consisted of approximately 690 healthy bone marrow donors. Cohort members were all nominally healthy when sampled, although unrecorded immune exposures were likely present. The donor was CMV seropositive and was included in the group of almost 300 seropositive cohort members. Every donor gave a peripheral blood sample, and the peripheral blood mononuclear cells from that sample were used for TCR beta sequencing. Genomic DNA was extracted from the blood cell samples with the Qiagen DNeasy Blood Extraction Kit. The germline V end is reduced by 6 bases and the J end by 6 bases; junction bases left unmatched: 6. The CDR3 starts with the cysteine, ends with the phenylalanine, and has 14 residues. Only CDR3 DNA is held: 42 bases, read in frame from base 1. According to the germline V gene (reference sequence), CDR1 reads LNHDA and CDR2 reads SQIVND.

The TCR originated in a man aged 25 to 40 in good health and CMV-seropositive. Sequencing was carried out using PBMCs. The chain was built from TRBV19 and TRBJ1-4; 8 nucleotides in the junction match TRBD1. In nucleotides, the sequence is TGTGCCAGTAGGCAGGGGACAGGTTATGAAAAACTGTTTTTT. Its coded protein is CASRQGTGYEKLFF.